The clone carrying this T cell receptor (beta chain) appeared once. What it recognizes is unknown. This record belongs to a study of cytomegalovirus exposure and HLA in healthy donors. Study results and caveats: For TCR beta chains, V- and J-gene trimming was later linked to a missense DCLRE1C variant.

Germline loops: CDR1 SGHDN, CDR2 FVKESK. The CDR3 loop spans 20 amino acids. The V segment lost 1 base and the J segment 8 bases; nucleotides outside the gene matches: 21. The PCR contained 60 Vbeta and 13 Jbeta primers. The data were produced by immunoSEQ multiplex PCR, yet TCRdb's version contains in-frame clones alone and is incomplete. The sample holds 80,000 to 95,000 clones; roughly 80% are singletons and the top ten take over 1.5%. The specimen was PBMCs. The chain couples TRBV14 to TRBJ1-2, with 11 nucleotides matching TRBD1. The clonotype comes from a woman aged 25 to 39 in good health and CMV-seronegative. In DNA form, the CDR3 reads TGTGCCAGCAGCCAAGTCGGGGTGGGGGTTACCGGACAGGGGGCGCGGGGCTACACCTTC. Its protein product is CASSQVGVGVTGQGARGYTF.